Sequencing of this TCR beta chain was carried out in a study of cytomegalovirus exposure and HLA in healthy donors. Study-level results: Some V segments, including TRBV6-2 and TRBV6-3, were excluded as indistinguishable. Listed as cytomegalovirus-associated were 150 to 200 TCR beta chains.

CDR1 and CDR2 from the germline V gene are SQVTM and ANQGSEA. This CDR3 has 14 amino acids. J gave up 7 bases and V 8 bases, and 14 bases lay outside the gene matches. With regard to this clone: What it binds is not known.

The primer mix had 60 Vbeta and 13 Jbeta primers. Repertoires were generated with immunoSEQ multiplex PCR, while TCRdb's copy carries only in-frame clones and drops some. Of about 170,000 clones detected, around 74% appear once; the ten largest clones hold roughly 2%. Sequenced sample: PBMCs. The chain joins TRBV29-1 to TRBJ2-5; 9 positions agree with TRBD2. The clonotype originates from a female donor in good health and CMV-seronegative. Written as DNA, the CDR3 is TGCAGCTCGAGCGCGGTAGCGGGAGTCGGGACCCAGTACTTC. Translation: CSSSAVAGVGTQYF.